These 31 T cell receptor beta chains share one sample of origin, sequenced in a study of T-cell memory formation after mild COVID-19. TCRdb redid the calling of the 5' RACE reads with MiXCR, one entry per CDR3 protein. The top ten clones hold about 22% of a sample with hundreds of thousands of distinct CDR3 sequences, 16% of them seen once. The sequencing input was PBMCs or a T cell subset sorted from them (not recorded which). The source of these receptors is a man aged 18 to 29 who had mild COVID-19 (a few samples of this study predate the infection). Cell type and time point are not known.

The sample holds a few counts of this clonotype. The V gene is TRBV18, the J gene TRBJ2-1; D ambiguous. Germline assignment: CDR1 KGHSH and CDR2 LQKENI. The CDR3 covers 13 residues. V was cut by 3 bases and J by 9 bases, with 12 bases left in between. The CDR3 loop is CASSPGFLGEQFF. The CDR3 DNA reads as TGTGCCAGCTCACCGGGTTTTTTGGGTGAGCAGTTCTTC.

This clonotype was counted many times. This chain connects TRBV5-6 to TRBJ1-3; D may be TRBD1 (5 bases). The V gene's germline CDR1 is SGHDT and CDR2 YYEEEE. CDR3 length equals 16 residues. Trimming cost V 4 bases and J 0 bases, with 14 bases left between them. CDR3 sequence reads: CASSVTGPTSGNTIYF. The DNA of the CDR3 is TGTGCCAGCAGCGTTACGGGACCGACCTCTGGAAACACCATATATTTT.

In DNA, the CDR3 is TGTGCCAGCAGCTTAGGTCAGGGTCTGCGTGACGAGCAGTACGTC. It specifies CASSLGQGLRDEQYV. The chain recombines TRBV7-9 with TRBJ2-7; maybe TRBD1 (5 bases). Trimming pared 1 base from V and 5 bases from J, leaving 15 bases between. The CDR3 consists of 15 residues. Germline V gives CDR1 SEHNR, CDR2 FQNEAQ (reference sequence).

This clonotype was seen only a few times. The rearrangement links TRBV23-1 to TRBJ2-5; D is possibly TRBD1 or TRBD2 (5 bases each). Being an ORF, TRBV23-1 has a function that is uncertain. The CDR3 length is 15 residues. V was trimmed by 11 bases and J by 5 bases, leaving 24 bases between them. CDR3 nucleotides: TGCGCCGTAACCCCCGTCGAGGGGTCATACGAGACCCAGTACTTC. This codes for CAVTPVEGSYETQYF.

The gene calls are TRBV5-1 and TRBJ2-1, with D perhaps TRBD1 or TRBD2 (6 bases each). The length of the CDR3 is 16 residues. V lost 6 bases and J lost 6, with 22 bases in between. Per the germline V gene, CDR1 is SGHRS and CDR2 is YFSETQ. The CDR3 DNA follows: TGCGCCAGCAACTTACTCGGGGGCCACCTGGGCAATGAGCAGTTCTTC. Amino acids: CASNLLGGHLGNEQFF. Complete variable domain (other parts from reference TRBV5-1 and TRBJ2-1): KAGVTQTPRYLIKTRGQQVTLSCSPISGHRSVSWYQQTPGQGLQFLFEYFSETQRNKGNFPGRFSGRQFSNSRSEMNVSTLELGDSALYLCASNLLGGHLGNEQFFGPGTRLTVL.

This clonotype was seen more than once but under ten times. The genes are TRBV6-1 and TRBJ2-7; perhaps TRBD1 as D (5 bases). CDR3 size: 15 residues. CDR1 and CDR2 (germline): MNHNS, SASEGT. Between the trimmed V and J ends, which lost 2 bases and 7 bases, there was a span of 18 bases. CDR3 sequence (DNA): TGTGCCAGCAGTGAACAGGGCCGCCGTGTCTGGGAGCAGTACGTC. Its translation is CASSEQGRRVWEQYV.

The gene calls are TRBV9 and TRBJ1-2, with a weak D call TRBD1 (6 bases). The CDR3 runs to 18 residues. Per the germline V gene, CDR1 is SGDLS and CDR2 is YYNGEE. Trimming removed 0 bases at V and 0 bases at J, with 18 bases between. CDR3 in DNA: TGTGCCAGCAGCGTAGACGCGGGGGGGCCTCCCTCTAACTATGGCTACACCTTC. Its translation is CASSVDAGGPPSNYGYTF.

This clonotype showed up many times. V gene TRBV5-1 combines with J gene TRBJ2-5, with a weak D call TRBD1 (6 bases). The CDR3 consists of 13 residues. CDR1 is SGHRS, CDR2 YFSETQ, per germline. The V gene lost 4 bases and the J gene lost 4 bases, with 11 bases spanning the gap. The CDR3 nucleotides are TGCGCCAGCAGCGTAGGGGGAAGAGAGACCCAGTACTTC. Protein product: CASSVGGRETQYF.

This clonotype occurred a few times. The CDR3: CASSLVGKGGTYNEQFF. Written as DNA, the CDR3 is TGTGCCAGCAGCTTAGTGGGAAAGGGGGGAACGTACAATGAGCAGTTCTTC. The rearrangement joins TRBV11-2 to TRBJ2-1, with D perhaps TRBD1 or TRBD2 (6 bases each). CDR1 is SGHAT, CDR2 FQNNGV, per germline. With 1 base removed from V and 4 bases from J, the gap between germline ends came to 17 bases. This CDR3 contains 17 residues.

This clonotype was detected many times. The junction differs from germline at one of its ends, possibly a read error. The CDR3 sequence: CASRTPPEAQYF. For the CDR3, the DNA is TGTGCCAGCAGAACACCCCCAGAGGCCCAGTACTTC. V and J are TRBV28 and TRBJ2-5, with D unresolved. Germline values: CDR1 MDHEN, CDR2 SYDVKM. CDR3 length: 12 amino acids.

The V gene is TRBV29-1, the J gene TRBJ2-7, with TRBD1 identical over 9 bases. This CDR3 comprises 12 residues. The V and J ends lost 4 bases and 5 bases, in that order; junction bases with no gene match: 3. Per germline, CDR1 SQVTM and CDR2 ANQGSEA. In DNA, the CDR3 is TGCAGCGTTGTTACAGGGGGCAACGAGCAGTACTTC. It is translated as CSVVTGGNEQYF.

On this clonotype itself: The germline gene is not matched at one end of the junction; a read error may be the cause. This chain connects TRBV12-3 or TRBV12-4 to TRBJ2-2; 12 bases are shared with TRBD1. This CDR3 spans 17 amino acids. The CDR3 DNA sequence: TGTGCCAGCAGCCGCACGGGGACAGGGGGCTTCGCCGGGGAGCTGATTTTT. Translation: CASSRTGTGGFAGELIF.

V and J are TRBV5-1 and TRBJ2-4; TRBD1 or TRBD2 may be the D gene (6 bases each). This CDR3 contains 18 residues. From germline, CDR1 is SGHRS and CDR2 YFSETQ. The V and J ends lost 0 bases and 7 bases respectively, with 23 bases between them. The CDR3 nucleotides read TGCGCCAGCAGCTTGGCCTTCGGGGGCCCCAGCTCAGGGAACATTCAGTACTTC. Amino acid sequence: CASSLAFGGPSSGNIQYF.

This clonotype was counted at least ten times. The gene calls are TRBV28 and TRBJ2-1, with 10 positions matching TRBD1. The V and J ends lost 4 bases and 2 bases, in that order; junction bases with no gene match: 5. The germline V gene encodes CDR1 MDHEN and CDR2 SYDVKM. CDR3 length: 16 amino acids. The CDR3 is CASSSETGGPYNEQFF. As DNA, the CDR3 is TGTGCCAGCAGTTCGGAGACAGGGGGCCCCTACAATGAGCAGTTCTTC.

This clonotype was counted between two and nine times. This chain links TRBV6-5 with TRBJ1-2; TRBD1 aligns across 8 bases. Trimming took 7 bases from V and 4 from J; bases not matched to a gene: 14. The germline gives CDR1 MNHEY, CDR2 SVGAGI. CDR3 length: 16 residues. The CDR3 sequence: CASTLLRTGFSYGYTF. As DNA, the CDR3 is TGTGCCAGCACCCTCCTTAGGACAGGGTTTTCCTATGGCTACACCTTC.

This sequence joins TRBV27 and TRBJ2-3, with D maybe TRBD1 (6 bases). Looked up from germline, CDR1 is MNHEY and CDR2 is SMNVEV (reference sequence). V was pared by 1 base and J by 0 bases, with 8 bases between. The CDR3 totals 15 residues. The CDR3 spells CASSLWGPSTDTQYF. In DNA form, the CDR3 reads TGTGCCAGCAGTTTATGGGGGCCTAGCACAGATACGCAGTATTTT.

The chain is built from TRBV2 and TRBJ1-1; D not resolved. V dropped 4 bases and J dropped 7 bases, with 13 bases sitting between them. Germline V gene sequence: CDR1 SNHLY, CDR2 FYNNEI. The CDR3 runs 13 residues. The CDR3 DNA reads as TGTGCCAGCAGTGGAGAGGCCAGAAGTGAAGCTTTCTTT. Protein sequence: CASSGEARSEAFF.

This chain joins TRBV20-1 and TRBJ2-5, with D maybe TRBD2 (6 bases). The CDR3 contains 13 residues. The V end was cut by 1 base, the J end by 4 bases, with 10 bases between. The germline V gene has CDR1 DFQATT and CDR2 SNEGSKA (reference sequence). This CDR3 reads CSARGSSAETQYF. Here the CDR3 DNA reads TGCAGTGCTAGAGGGTCTAGCGCAGAGACCCAGTACTTC.

The table lists this clonotype with a few counts. This chain joins TRBV29-1 and TRBJ2-7; a possible D gene is TRBD2 (7 bases). The CDR3 has 13 residues. V dropped 7 bases and J dropped 0 bases, with 13 bases sitting between them. Looked up from germline, CDR1 is SQVTM and CDR2 is ANQGSEA. The CDR3 here is CSAQGGGSYEQYF. CDR3 DNA: TGCAGCGCCCAAGGGGGGGGCTCCTACGAGCAGTACTTC.

This clonotype has a handful of counts. J is TRBJ1-2 and V is TRBV4-3; unclear D gene. V was pared by 3 bases and J by 2 bases, with 10 bases between. CDR1 and CDR2 (germline): LGHNA, YSLEER. The CDR3 runs 14 residues. The chain's CDR3 is CASSQSKANYGYTF. As DNA, the CDR3 is TGCGCCAGCAGCCAGTCGAAGGCGAACTATGGCTACACCTTC.

This chain connects TRBV5-1 to TRBJ1-2, with unresolved D. This CDR3 has 16 amino acids. V was cut by 0 bases and J by 5 bases, with 17 bases left in between. Germline V gene sequence: CDR1 SGHRS, CDR2 YFSETQ. CDR3 region: CASSLGVKGSRYGYTF. The CDR3 region has the DNA TGCGCCAGCAGCTTGGGGGTGAAGGGAAGTCGGTATGGCTACACCTTC.

This clonotype was counted at least ten times. The chain uses TRBV7-2 and TRBJ1-2, with a tentative D call TRBD1 (6 bases). CDR1 and CDR2 (germline): SGHTA, FQGNSA. This CDR3 spans 13 amino acids. Trimming cost V 4 bases and J 4 bases, with 10 bases left between them. CDR3 bases: TGTGCCAGCAGCTCACAGGGTTCCTATGGCTACACCTTC. Translated: CASSSQGSYGYTF.

The CDR3 loop reads CSARTGGNTEAFF. CDR3 coding DNA: TGCAGTGCTAGGACAGGGGGGAACACTGAAGCTTTCTTT. V gene TRBV20-1 combines with J gene TRBJ1-1; 9 nucleotides agree with TRBD1. V lost 3 bases and J lost 1; bases outside the gene matches: 0. The CDR3 contains 13 residues. Germline V gene data show CDR1 as DFQATT and CDR2 as SNEGSKA (reference sequence).

The rearrangement joins TRBV7-3 to TRBJ2-3; 9 bases match TRBD2. CDR3 size: 14 residues. Trimming took 5 bases from V and 7 from J; bases not matched to a gene: 7. Germline CDR1 and CDR2: SGHTA and FQGTGA. The CDR3 coding sequence is TGTGCCAGCAGCCCAACAGCGGGGGGAAATACGCAGTATTTT. Its protein is CASSPTAGGNTQYF. Using reference TRBV7-3 and TRBJ2-3 for the parts outside the CDR3, the full variable domain is GAGVSQTPSNKVTEKGKYVELRCDPISGHTALYWYRQSLGQGPEFLIYFQGTGAADDSGLPNDRFFAVRPEGSVSTLKIQRTERGDSAVYLCASSPTAGGNTQYFGPGTRLTVL.

This chain uses TRBV12-3 or TRBV12-4 with TRBJ1-5, with TRBD1 matching over 8 bases. The V and J ends lost 8 bases and 3 bases, in that order; junction bases with no gene match: 3. This CDR3 region has 13 residues. CDR3 amino acids: CASGTGPNQPQHF. The CDR3 bases are TGTGCCAGCGGGACAGGTCCCAATCAGCCCCAGCATTTT.

J is TRBJ1-5 and V is TRBV7-2; D remains ambiguous. Germline-derived CDR1 and CDR2 are SGHTA and FQGNSA. With 5 bases removed from V and 3 bases from J, the gap between germline ends came to 8 bases. This CDR3 has 13 residues. The CDR3 loop is CASSPTNNQPQHF. CDR3 in DNA: TGTGCCAGCAGCCCTACCAACAATCAGCCCCAGCATTTT.

The sample holds many counts of this clonotype. A read error may account for a junction end that differs from germline. This chain links TRBV11-2 with TRBJ2-5; D ambiguous. CDR3 size: 12 residues. Germline CDR1 reads SGHAT; CDR2 reads FQNNGV. Written as DNA, the CDR3 is TGTGCCAGCAGCTCACCCGTAGAGTCTGGTTTCTTC. Protein: CASSSPVESGFF.

This clonotype was seen at least ten times. The chain uses TRBV12-3 or TRBV12-4 and TRBJ2-6; no reliable D call. V was trimmed by 5 bases and J by 0 bases, leaving 2 bases between them. The CDR3 is made up of 13 amino acids. CDR3 residues: CASSGSGANVLTF. The CDR3 DNA sequence: TGTGCCAGCAGTGGCTCTGGGGCCAACGTCCTGACTTTC.

The rearrangement links TRBV2 to TRBJ1-1, with 7 bases lining up with TRBD1. Trimming at V came to 7 bases and at J to 3 bases, leaving 5 bases not matched to a gene. The length of the CDR3 is 13 residues. The germline gives CDR1 SNHLY, CDR2 FYNNEI. CDR3: CASIIDRDTEAFF. The CDR3 DNA reads as TGTGCCAGCATTATAGACAGGGACACTGAAGCTTTCTTT.

Written as DNA, the CDR3 is TGCAGTGCTAGAGATCCCAGGACAGGGGGTCAACAGCCCCAGCATTTT. It codes for CSARDPRTGGQQPQHF. The genes are TRBV20-1 and TRBJ1-5, with 10 bases fitting TRBD1. The germline CDR1 and CDR2 sequences are DFQATT and SNEGSKA (reference sequence). V lost 0 bases, J lost 7 bases, and 9 bases stayed unmatched. This CDR3 region has 16 residues.

The V call is TRBV29-1, the J call TRBJ2-1, with D perhaps matching TRBD2 (5 bases). The length of the CDR3 is 16 residues. Trimming removed 7 bases at V and 12 bases at J, with 31 bases between. In germline, CDR1 is SQVTM, CDR2 ANQGSEA. CDR3 coding DNA: TGCAGCGCCAAGGGCGAGGGTTCGAGTTGGACCCCCCGGCAGTTCTTC. It yields the protein CSAKGEGSSWTPRQFF.